The 19 T cell receptor beta chains in this list originate from one sample, sequenced in a study of post-analysis software for immune sequencing data. Study-wide points: Five TRBV segments were more frequent in patients than controls; TRBV5-6, TRBV5-1 and TRBV20-1 belonged to this group.

These receptors are not linked to any known antigen. TCR beta libraries were prepared from cDNA with unique molecular identifiers. Via MiXCR, TCRdb re-called the PCR reads, giving one row per CDR3 protein. Found here are about 560,000 distinct CDR3 sequences, 44% of them singletons; the top ten hold 1.5% to 2%. Input material: blood. The receptors come from a girl between 5 and 17 years old with multiple sclerosis.

The chain has TRBV29-1 and TRBJ2-1; D is possibly TRBD2 (6 bases). The CDR3 runs 14 residues. V was pared by 7 bases and J by 0 bases, with 13 bases between. The V gene's germline CDR1 is SQVTM and CDR2 ANQGSEA. CDR3 region: CSAVPSDSYNEQFF. For the CDR3, the DNA is TGCAGCGCAGTTCCTAGCGACTCCTACAATGAGCAGTTCTTC.

The chain joins TRBV7-2 to TRBJ2-3; maybe TRBD1 (6 bases). This CDR3 has 14 amino acids. The ends were cut back, 4 bases at V and 4 bases at J, with 12 bases in the middle. Germline CDR1 is SGHTA and CDR2 is FQGNSA. The chain's CDR3 is CASSWRTEADTQYF. For the CDR3, the DNA is TGTGCCAGCAGCTGGAGGACAGAAGCAGATACGCAGTATTTT.

Worth noting for this clonotype: Germline is not matched at one junction end, which may reflect a read error. The gene calls are TRBV4-2 and TRBJ2-5, with 12 nucleotides matching TRBD1. The CDR3 contains 15 residues. The germline V gene encodes CDR1 LGHNA and CDR2 YNFKEQ. CDR3 sequence reads: CAGSQTGQGAEEQYF. In DNA form, the CDR3 reads TGTGCCGGCAGTCAAACGGGACAGGGGGCTGAGGAGCAGTACTTC.

Only a few counts were recorded for this clonotype. J is TRBJ2-1 and V is TRBV6-1, with 8 bases matching TRBD1. The germline gives CDR1 MNHNS, CDR2 SASEGT. J gave up 6 bases and V 6 bases, and 7 bases lay outside the gene matches. The CDR3 is 14 residues long. CDR3 in amino acids: CASRGAGGRNEQFF. The CDR3 region has the DNA TGTGCCAGCAGGGGGGCAGGGGGCCGCAATGAGCAGTTCTTC.

This chain connects TRBV7-3 to TRBJ2-1; a possible D gene is TRBD1 (7 bases). The CDR3 spans 14 residues. Trimming removed 4 bases from V and 7 bases from J, with 14 bases in between. Germline CDR1 and CDR2: SGHTA and FQGTGA. The CDR3 sequence: CASSSGDSGNEQFF. In DNA, the CDR3 is TGTGCCAGCAGCTCGGGGGACAGTGGGAATGAGCAGTTCTTC.

The chain combines TRBV12-3 or TRBV12-4 with TRBJ2-6; 7 bases line up with TRBD1. CDR3 length: 15 residues. The V and J ends lost 7 bases and 4 bases, in that order; junction bases with no gene match: 7. The DNA of the CDR3 is TGTGCCAGCACCCGACAGGGTCCCGGGGCCAACGTCCTGACTTTC. This translates into CASTRQGPGANVLTF.

The rearrangement joins TRBV15 to TRBJ2-7; 8 positions agree with TRBD2. Germline CDR1 LNHNV, CDR2 YYDKDF (reference sequence). The CDR3 length is 15 residues. The junction had 2 bases not matched to a gene; V was cut back by 1 base and J by 0 bases. DNA for the CDR3: TGTGCCACCAGCAGAGTAGCGGGGAGCTCCTACGAGCAGTACTTC. It yields the protein CATSRVAGSSYEQYF.

V and J are TRBV7-9 and TRBJ2-5, with D maybe TRBD1 (6 bases). V lost 3 bases to trimming and J lost 2 bases, with 10 bases between them. In germline, CDR1 is SEHNR, CDR2 FQNEAQ (reference sequence). This CDR3 comprises 14 residues. In DNA, the CDR3 is TGTGCCAGCAGCTTCACAGGGTTTCAAGAGACCCAGTACTTC. Translated, it gives CASSFTGFQETQYF.

The CDR3 here is CASSWDRGKTQYF. The DNA for the CDR3 is TGCGCCAGCAGCTGGGACAGGGGAAAGACCCAGTACTTC. The chain joins TRBV5-1 to TRBJ2-7; 10 nucleotides line up with TRBD1. The J call may be incorrect, as the DNA end agrees better with TRBJ2-5. This CDR3 has 13 residues. Germline loops: CDR1 SGHRS, CDR2 YFSETQ.

The rearrangement uses TRBV2 and TRBJ1-5; D gene uncertain. Trimming removed 3 bases from V and 4 bases from J, with 10 bases in between. Looked up from germline, CDR1 is SNHLY and CDR2 is FYNNEI. The CDR3 length is 14 residues. CDR3 sequence reads: CASSDWDPNQPQHF. DNA of the CDR3: TGTGCCAGCAGTGACTGGGATCCTAATCAGCCCCAGCATTTT.

For the CDR3, the DNA is TGTGCCACCAGTGATTTGACCGGGGGGAGCACAGATACGCAGTATTTT. As protein: CATSDLTGGSTDTQYF. The V call is TRBV24-1, the J call TRBJ2-3; 7 bases match TRBD2. V dropped 0 bases and J dropped 0; count of bases not matched to a gene: 2. This CDR3 contains 16 residues. CDR1 and CDR2 from the germline V gene are KGHDR and SFDVKD.

The chain uses TRBV29-1 and TRBJ2-1; tentatively, D is TRBD2 (6 bases). The CDR3 consists of 13 residues. From germline, CDR1 is SQVTM and CDR2 ANQGSEA. V was clipped by 8 bases and J by 0 bases, with 11 bases between them. CDR3 nucleotides: TGCAGCCTGGGACTTCACTCCTACAATGAGCAGTTCTTC. Its protein is CSLGLHSYNEQFF.

The chain's CDR3 is CASGQGASNQPQHF. In DNA, the CDR3 is TGTGCCAGCGGGCAGGGGGCGAGCAATCAGCCCCAGCATTTT. The chain is built from TRBV12-3 or TRBV12-4 and TRBJ1-5; TRBD1 aligns across 8 bases. J was trimmed by 1 base and V by 8 bases; bases with no gene match: 4. The CDR3 runs 14 residues.

This clonotype was counted between two and nine times. V and J are TRBV5-1 and TRBJ2-7; perhaps TRBD1 as D (5 bases). V lost 0 bases, J lost 3 bases, and 13 bases lay in between. Per the germline V gene, CDR1 is SGHRS and CDR2 is YFSETQ. The CDR3 runs 15 residues. In nucleotides, the CDR3 is TGCGCCAGCAGCTTGGAAAAGGGGCCCTACTACGAGCAGTACTTC. Protein sequence: CASSLEKGPYYEQYF.

This clonotype was observed a few times. V gene TRBV5-1 combines with J gene TRBJ2-7; D is perhaps TRBD2 (6 bases). The V end lost 4 bases, the J end lost 2 bases, and 13 bases lay between the germline ends. This CDR3 has 14 residues. Germline-derived CDR1 and CDR2 are SGHRS and YFSETQ. Here the CDR3 DNA reads TGCGCCAGCAGCGCGCAGCGGGTAACCTACGAGCAGTACTTC. Translation gives CASSAQRVTYEQYF.

The chain joins TRBV7-9 to TRBJ1-2; D is perhaps TRBD1 (5 bases). Germline-derived CDR1 and CDR2 are SEHNR and FQNEAQ (reference sequence). Trimming removed 1 base from V and 6 bases from J, with 12 bases in between. This CDR3 is 14 amino acids long. The CDR3 loop is CASSLVAGQDGYTF. Here the CDR3 DNA reads TGTGCCAGCAGCTTAGTCGCAGGGCAGGATGGCTACACCTTC.

This clonotype was detected a few times. The chain joins TRBV20-1 to TRBJ2-7, with no clear D. V was trimmed by 6 bases and J by 1 base, leaving 13 bases between them. The CDR3 sequence is 13 residues long. From germline, CDR1 is DFQATT and CDR2 SNEGSKA (reference sequence). CDR3 coding DNA: TGCAGTGCACCTATAACAACTTCCTACGAGCAGTACTTC. It encodes CSAPITTSYEQYF.

The J gene is TRBJ1-2, the V gene TRBV12-3 or TRBV12-4; possibly TRBD1 for D (5 bases). The CDR3 is made up of 11 amino acids. V lost 7 bases and J lost 8, with 11 bases in between. CDR3 sequence: CASNGRGGYTF. CDR3 sequence (DNA): TGTGCCAGCAACGGGAGGGGAGGCTACACCTTC.

The rearrangement uses TRBV10-2 and TRBJ1-4, with D tentatively TRBD1 (5 bases). Germline CDR1 reads WSHSY; CDR2 reads SAAADI. V lost 6 bases and J lost 6, with 14 bases in between. The CDR3 contains 14 residues. The CDR3 DNA follows: TGCGCCAGCAGGGGGGAAGGTTTTGATGAAAAACTGTTTTTT. Encoded protein: CASRGEGFDEKLFF.